Sequencing of this TCR beta chain was carried out in a study of CD8+CD57+ T cells in acquired aplastic anemia. Study information: Mean DNA quantity obtained from sorted CD4+ and CD8+ cells was 2.5 to 4 ug. Study-level findings and limits: CD8+ Simpson's diversity in patients was not significantly different from that in controls.

TCR beta VDJ and CDR3 profiles were obtained from a genomic DNA template. TCRdb analysed the reads with MiXCR anew, one entry per CDR3 protein. The sample consists of 150,000 to 200,000 distinct CDR3 sequences, 55% to 80% of them appearing once. In germline, CDR1 is SGHTA, CDR2 FQGNSA. Trimming took off 5 bases at V and 4 bases at J, with 12 bases between the two ends. The CDR3 contains 14 residues. This clonotype was detected only a few times. Its antigen is not known. The rearrangement uses TRBV7-2 and TRBJ2-1; D could derive from TRBD1 or TRBD2 (5 bases each). Sample: sorted CD4+, CD8+, or CD8+CD57+ T cells (not recorded which) from PBMCs. The receptor's source is a human donor in good health. CDR3 sequence reads: CASSPGTAYNEQFF. CDR3 bases: TGTGCCAGCAGCCCCGGGACGGCTTACAATGAGCAGTTCTTC.